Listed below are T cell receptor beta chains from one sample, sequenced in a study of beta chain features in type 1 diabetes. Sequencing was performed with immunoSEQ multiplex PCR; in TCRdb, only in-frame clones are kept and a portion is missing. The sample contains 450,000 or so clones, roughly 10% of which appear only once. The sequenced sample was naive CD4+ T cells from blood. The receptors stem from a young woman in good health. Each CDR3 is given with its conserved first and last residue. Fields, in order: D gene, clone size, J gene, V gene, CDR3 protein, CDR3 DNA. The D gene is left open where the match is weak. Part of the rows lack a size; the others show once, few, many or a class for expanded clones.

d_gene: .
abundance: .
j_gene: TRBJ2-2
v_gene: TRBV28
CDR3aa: CASSFLIAGELFF
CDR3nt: TGTGCCAGCAGTTTTTTAATCGCCGGGGAGCTGTTTTTT

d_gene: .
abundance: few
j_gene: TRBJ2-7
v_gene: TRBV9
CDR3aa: CASSSSSYEQYF
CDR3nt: TGTGCCAGCAGCTCAAGCTCCTACGAGCAGTACTTC

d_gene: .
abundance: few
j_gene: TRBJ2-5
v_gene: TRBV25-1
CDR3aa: CASSEKMTARTETQYF
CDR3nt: TGTGCCAGCAGTGAAAAGATGACCGCCAGGACAGAGACCCAGTACTTC

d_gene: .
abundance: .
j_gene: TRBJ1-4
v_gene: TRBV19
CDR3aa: CASTRGHSDEKLFF
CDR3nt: TGTGCCAGTACACGAGGGCACTCTGATGAAAAACTGTTTTTT

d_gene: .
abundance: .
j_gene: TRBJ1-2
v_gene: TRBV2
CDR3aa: CASKAGNYGYTF
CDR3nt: TGTGCCAGCAAAGCGGGGAACTATGGCTACACCTTC

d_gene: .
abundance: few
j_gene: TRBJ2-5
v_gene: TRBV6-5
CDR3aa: CASSSGVGRETQYF
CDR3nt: TGTGCCAGCAGTTCAGGGGTGGGCCGGGAGACCCAGTACTTC

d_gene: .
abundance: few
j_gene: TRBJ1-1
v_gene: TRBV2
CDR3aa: CASSPQGENTEAFF
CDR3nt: TGTGCCAGCAGTCCGCAGGGAGAGAACACTGAAGCTTTCTTT

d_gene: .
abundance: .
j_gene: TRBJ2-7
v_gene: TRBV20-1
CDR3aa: CSASEANEQYF
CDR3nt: TGCAGTGCTAGTGAAGCGAACGAGCAGTACTTC

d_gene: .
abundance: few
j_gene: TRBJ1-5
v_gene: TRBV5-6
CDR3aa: CASSSGGPGEGNQPQHF
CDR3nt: TGTGCCAGCAGCTCGGGGGGCCCAGGGGAGGGCAATCAGCCCCAGCATTTT

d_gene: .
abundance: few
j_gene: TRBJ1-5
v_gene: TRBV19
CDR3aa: CASSASTNQPQHF
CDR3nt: TGTGCCAGTAGTGCATCGACCAATCAGCCCCAGCATTTT

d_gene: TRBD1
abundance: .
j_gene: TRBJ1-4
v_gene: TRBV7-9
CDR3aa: CASSPDRDVEKLFF
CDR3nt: TGTGCCAGCAGCCCCGACAGGGATGTCGAAAAACTGTTTTTT